The 25 T cell receptor beta chains presented below share a single source sample, sequenced in a study of blood T cell repertoires in COVID-19. Sequenced by immunoSEQ multiplex PCR; TCRdb stores in-frame clones only, minus some. This sample has roughly 150,000 clones, with roughly 80% found just once. Sequenced sample: PBMCs or T cells enriched from blood (not recorded which). These receptors all stem from a young woman who had been exposed to COVID-19.

The rearrangement links TRBV7-3 to TRBJ1-1; D might be TRBD1 (5 bases). CDR3 length equals 15 residues. V lost 1 base and J lost 0, with 9 bases in between. CDR1 and CDR2 (germline): SGHTA, FQGTGA. In nucleotides, the CDR3 is TGTGCCAGCAGCTTAATGGCAGGGATGAACACTGAAGCTTTCTTT. Translated: CASSLMAGMNTEAFF.

The chain links TRBV7-9 to TRBJ2-5; 10 bases line up with TRBD2. With V trimmed by 2 bases and J by 0 bases, 9 bases remained unmatched. Germline assignment: CDR1 SEHNR and CDR2 FQNEAQ (reference sequence). The CDR3 covers 18 residues. This chain's CDR3 is CASSLSKIAGGYQETQYF. The CDR3 DNA reads as TGTGCCAGCAGCTTAAGTAAGATAGCGGGAGGATACCAAGAGACCCAGTACTTC.

The rearrangement joins TRBV18 to TRBJ1-1; the match to TRBD1 covers 11 bases. The CDR3 is 15 amino acids. Germline trimming cut 3 bases from V and 5 bases from J; bases unmatched to any gene: 5. Germline-derived CDR1 and CDR2 are KGHSH and LQKENI. The CDR3 is CASSPRTGGRTEAFF. DNA of the CDR3: TGTGCCAGCTCACCGCGGACAGGGGGCAGGACTGAAGCTTTCTTT.

The gene calls are TRBV9 and TRBJ2-3; 11 bases map to TRBD2. Germline V lookup: CDR1 SGDLS, CDR2 YYNGEE. The CDR3 is made up of 13 amino acids. V lost 2 bases, J lost 12 bases, and 5 bases stayed unmatched. Written as DNA, the CDR3 is TGTGCCAGCAGCGTTCTAGCGGGGGGAGCCCAGTATTTT. It is translated as CASSVLAGGAQYF. Variable domain in full (rest from reference TRBV9 and TRBJ2-3): DSGVTQTPKHLITATGQRVTLRCSPRSGDLSVYWYQQSLDQGLQFLIQYYNGEERAKGNILERFSAQQFPDLHSELNLSSLELGDSALYFCASSVLAGGAQYFGPGTRLTVL.

The chain combines TRBV5-4 with TRBJ1-2; D is uncertain. The germline gives CDR1 SGHNT, CDR2 YYREEE (reference sequence). This CDR3 contains 15 residues. Trimming removed 2 bases at V and 4 bases at J, with 15 bases between. The CDR3 spells CASSFSTAQIYGYTF. CDR3 DNA: TGTGCCAGCAGCTTCAGTACCGCACAGATCTATGGCTACACCTTC. Full variable domain (rest looked up from reference TRBV5-4 and TRBJ1-2): ETGVTQSPTHLIKTRGQQVTLRCSSQSGHNTVSWYQQALGQGPQFIFQYYREEENGRGNFPPRFSGLQFPNYSSELNVNALELDDSALYLCASSFSTAQIYGYTFGSGTRLTVV.

This clone was found a few times. The chain combines TRBV19 with TRBJ1-5; no firm D call. Germline loops: CDR1 LNHDA, CDR2 SQIVND (reference sequence). There are 14 residues in the CDR3. V was pared by 5 bases and J by 1 base, with 9 bases between. The CDR3 is CASSARNSNQPQHF. CDR3 bases: TGTGCCAGTAGTGCGCGGAACAGCAATCAGCCCCAGCATTTT.

This clone has only a few counts. This chain connects TRBV5-4 to TRBJ2-7; D is unclear. CDR1 is SGHNT, CDR2 YYREEE, per germline (reference sequence). The CDR3 has 13 residues. V gave up 3 bases and J gave up 6 bases, with 13 bases separating them. Here the CDR3 DNA reads TGTGCCAGCAGCTACGAGCCCGGTTCCGAGCAGTACTTC. Protein: CASSYEPGSEQYF.

The rearrangement links TRBV25-1 to TRBJ1-1; TRBD1 aligns across 7 bases. V gave up 5 bases and J gave up 3 bases; unmatched junction bases: 3. This CDR3 comprises 13 residues. Germline CDR1 is MGHDK and CDR2 is SYGVNS. The CDR3 here is CASSWDRDTEAFF. DNA of the CDR3: TGTGCCAGCAGTTGGGACAGAGACACTGAAGCTTTCTTT.

This clone was recorded only once. This chain connects TRBV6-5 to TRBJ1-2; TRBD1 matches 9 bases. The germline gives CDR1 MNHEY, CDR2 SVGAGI. V was clipped by 5 bases and J by 1 base; unmatched bases: 5. The CDR3 covers 15 residues. DNA for the CDR3: TGTGCCAGCAGTCGAACAGGGGGCATTAACTATGGCTACACCTTC. It codes for CASSRTGGINYGYTF.

The chain links TRBV9 to TRBJ2-1; 11 positions match TRBD2. J lost 4 bases, V lost 4 bases, and 4 bases had no gene match. Germline lookup yields CDR1 SGDLS and CDR2 YYNGEE. CDR3 size: 15 residues. The CDR3 bases are TGTGCCAGCAGCATTACTAGCGGGAGTTACAATGAGCAGTTCTTC. Protein product: CASSITSGSYNEQFF.

This chain links TRBV3-1 (or the pseudogene TRBV3-2) with TRBJ1-3, with 10 bases matching TRBD1. The junction had 2 bases not matched to a gene; V was cut back by 4 bases and J by 5 bases. From germline, CDR1 is LGHDT and CDR2 YNNKEL (reference sequence). This CDR3 has 14 amino acids. The DNA for the CDR3 is TGTGCCAGCAGCCCGGACAGGGGGAGAAACACCATATATTTT. It encodes CASSPDRGRNTIYF.

J is TRBJ2-1 and V is TRBV28, with 8 bases fitting TRBD2. Germline CDR1 MDHEN, CDR2 SYDVKM. Trimming at V came to 2 bases and at J to 5 bases, leaving 5 bases not matched to a gene. This CDR3 is 15 amino acids long. In DNA form, the CDR3 reads TGTGCCAGCAGTTTACGGCTAGCGGGTGACAATGAGCAGTTCTTC. Protein sequence: CASSLRLAGDNEQFF. Complete variable domain (other parts from reference TRBV28 and TRBJ2-1): DVKVTQSSRYLVKRTGEKVFLECVQDMDHENMFWYRQDPGLGLRLIYFSYDVKMKEKGDIPEGYSVSREKKERFSLILESASTNQTSMYLCASSLRLAGDNEQFFGPGTRLTVL.

This clone appeared once. The chain couples TRBV9 to TRBJ2-7; 10 bases align to TRBD1. Losses at the gene ends were 2 bases for V and 2 bases for J; bases not matched to a gene: 1. CDR3 size: 14 residues. Per germline, CDR1 SGDLS and CDR2 YYNGEE. The CDR3 protein is CASSVGQGAYEQYF. CDR3 in DNA: TGTGCCAGCAGCGTTGGACAGGGGGCCTACGAGCAGTACTTC.

V is TRBV10-1 and J is TRBJ2-7; D not certain. With 2 bases removed from V and 1 base from J, the gap between germline ends came to 6 bases. Germline V gene sequence: CDR1 WNHNN, CDR2 SYGVQD (reference sequence). The CDR3 covers 13 residues. CDR3 DNA: TGCGCCAGCAGTGAGCACGGTTCCTACGAGCAGTACTTC. It yields the protein CASSEHGSYEQYF.

The genes are TRBV5-4 and TRBJ1-2; possible D gene TRBD1, 6 bases. V gave up 0 bases and J gave up 7 bases, with 10 bases separating them. Germline V gene lookup returns CDR1 SGHNT and CDR2 YYREEE (reference sequence). The CDR3 totals 13 residues. The CDR3 DNA sequence: TGTGCCAGCAGCTTGGACAGGGAGGGTGGCTACACCTTC. Translation: CASSLDREGGYTF.

This chain links TRBV7-8 with TRBJ1-5; 9 bases map to TRBD1. The germline V gene has CDR1 SGHVS and CDR2 FQNEAQ. The trim removed 5 bases at V and 4 bases at J, leaving 6 bases unmatched. This CDR3 spans 15 amino acids. CDR3 DNA sequence: TGTGCCAGCAGCCCACCCGGGACAGGGAATCAGCCCCAGCATTTT. This sequence encodes CASSPPGTGNQPQHF. Drawing the rest from reference TRBV7-8 and TRBJ1-5, the complete variable domain is GAGVSQSPRYKVAKRGQDVALRCDPISGHVSLFWYQQALGQGPEFLTYFQNEAQLDKSGLPSDRFFAERPEGSVSTLKIQRTQQEDSAVYLCASSPPGTGNQPQHFGDGTRLSIL.

V gene TRBV4-3 combines with J gene TRBJ2-1, with a possible D match to TRBD1 (5 bases). The CDR3 runs to 16 residues. The V end was cut by 3 bases, the J end by 4 bases, with 16 bases between. CDR1 LGHNA and CDR2 YSLEER come from the germline V gene. In nucleotides, the CDR3 is TGCGCCAGCAGCCAGAACAGGATCGGACCATACAATGAGCAGTTCTTC. Protein sequence: CASSQNRIGPYNEQFF.

This clone was recorded once. The CDR3 region has the DNA TGTGCCAGCAGCTCAATGTCTCGGGGGGTGCAGAACACTGAAGCTTTCTTT. Protein product: CASSSMSRGVQNTEAFF. The J gene is TRBJ1-1, the V gene TRBV6-2 or TRBV6-3, with D maybe TRBD1 (5 bases). Germline V gene sequence: CDR1 MNHEY, CDR2 SVGEGT. The CDR3 runs to 17 residues. Trimming shortened V by 6 bases and J by 1 base, and 21 bases separated the two germline ends.

The rearrangement uses TRBV4-3 and TRBJ2-3; TRBD2 is a possible D gene (5 bases). The CDR3 is 17 amino acids. The V end was cut by 4 bases, the J end by 0 bases, with 17 bases between. CDR1 and CDR2 from the germline V gene are LGHNA and YSLEER. DNA of the CDR3: TGCGCCAGCAGCCCGTGGAAGAAAGCGGAGAGCACAGATACGCAGTATTTT. This codes for CASSPWKKAESTDTQYF.

V and J are TRBV14 and TRBJ1-2, with TRBD1 identical over 8 bases. This CDR3 spans 16 amino acids. The V and J ends lost 4 bases and 3 bases, in that order; junction bases with no gene match: 10. Germline assignment: CDR1 SGHDN and CDR2 FVKESK. CDR3 sequence (DNA): TGTGCCAGCAGCCTTTCATTGGACAGGGCATACTATGGCTACACCTTC. The encoded protein is CASSLSLDRAYYGYTF.

The chain uses TRBV4-1 and TRBJ2-1, with unresolved D. V was trimmed by 3 bases and J by 6 bases, leaving 3 bases between them. Germline V gene data show CDR1 as MGHRA and CDR2 as YSYEKL. The CDR3 is 11 residues long. The CDR3 region is CASSHLNEQFF. Written as DNA, the CDR3 is TGCGCCAGCAGCCACCTCAATGAGCAGTTCTTC.

The sample holds a few counts of this clone. This rearrangement joins TRBV7-9 to TRBJ2-5; unclear D gene. This CDR3 has 10 residues. With 10 bases removed from V and 5 bases from J, the gap between germline ends came to 8 bases. CDR1 SEHNR and CDR2 FQNEAQ come from the germline V gene (reference sequence). CDR3 bases: TGTGCCACCTCGGAGGAGACCCAGTACTTC. Protein product: CATSEETQYF.

There are a few counts of this clone. The V call is TRBV2, the J call TRBJ2-2, with D uncertain. Germline-derived CDR1 and CDR2 are SNHLY and FYNNEI. CDR3 length: 16 residues. Deletions cut 3 bases from V and 0 bases from J, with 11 bases between. DNA of the CDR3: TGTGCCAGCAGTGATATTTGGTCTACGAACACCGGGGAGCTGTTTTTT. Its translation: CASSDIWSTNTGELFF.

Concerning this clone: Distinct nucleotide sequences in the sample also encode this CDR3. The rearrangement links TRBV5-4 to TRBJ1-1; 10 nucleotides line up with TRBD1. Per germline, CDR1 SGHNT and CDR2 YYREEE (reference sequence). The CDR3 is 14 amino acids. With V trimmed by 4 bases and J by 2 bases, 2 bases remained unmatched. CDR3 residues: CASSPTGGNTEAFF. The CDR3 nucleotides read TGTGCCAGCAGCCCGACAGGGGGCAACACTGAAGCTTTCTTT.

V and J are TRBV7-9 and TRBJ2-4, with a possible D match to TRBD2 (6 bases). CDR3 length: 15 residues. Per germline, CDR1 SEHNR and CDR2 FQNEAQ (reference sequence). The V end was cut by 4 bases, the J end by 6 bases, with 16 bases between. The CDR3 here is CASSSDWEAGNIQYF. DNA of the CDR3: TGTGCCAGCAGCTCCGATTGGGAGGCAGGAAACATTCAGTACTTC.